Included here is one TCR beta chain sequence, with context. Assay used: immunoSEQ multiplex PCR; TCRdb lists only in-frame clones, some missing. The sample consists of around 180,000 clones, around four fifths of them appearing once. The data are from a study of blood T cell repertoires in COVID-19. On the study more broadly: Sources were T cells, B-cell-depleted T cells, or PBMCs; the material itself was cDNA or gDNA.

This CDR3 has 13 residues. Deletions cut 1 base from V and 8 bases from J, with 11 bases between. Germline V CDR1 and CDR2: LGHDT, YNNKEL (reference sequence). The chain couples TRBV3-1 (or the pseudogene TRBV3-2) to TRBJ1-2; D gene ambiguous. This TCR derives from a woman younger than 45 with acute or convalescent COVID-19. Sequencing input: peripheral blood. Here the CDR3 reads CASSQGETRGYTF. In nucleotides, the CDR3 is TGTGCCAGCAGCCAAGGGGAGACCCGAGGCTACACCTTC.